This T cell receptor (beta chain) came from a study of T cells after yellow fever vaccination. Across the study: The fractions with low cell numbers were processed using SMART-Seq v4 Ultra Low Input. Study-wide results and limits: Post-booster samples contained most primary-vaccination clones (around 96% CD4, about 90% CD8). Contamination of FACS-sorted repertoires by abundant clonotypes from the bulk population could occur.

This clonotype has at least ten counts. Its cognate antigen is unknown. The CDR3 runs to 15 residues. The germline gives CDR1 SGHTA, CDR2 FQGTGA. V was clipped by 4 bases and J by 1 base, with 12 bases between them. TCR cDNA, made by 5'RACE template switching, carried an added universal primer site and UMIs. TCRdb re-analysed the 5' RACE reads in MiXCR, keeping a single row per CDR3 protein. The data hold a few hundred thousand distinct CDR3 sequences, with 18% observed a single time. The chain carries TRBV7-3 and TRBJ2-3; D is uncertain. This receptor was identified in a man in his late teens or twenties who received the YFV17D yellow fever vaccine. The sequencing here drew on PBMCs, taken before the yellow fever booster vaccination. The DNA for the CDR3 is TGTGCCAGCAGCTCCCAAACCTGGGGCACAGATACGCAGTATTTT. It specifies CASSSQTWGTDTQYF.